Listed here are 2 T cell receptor beta chains from one sample, sequenced in a study of tumor T cells in aggressive B-cell lymphoma. Clones were sequenced by immunoSEQ multiplex PCR, and TCRdb holds only the in-frame ones, with some missing. The table lists around 5,800 clones, over 70% of them singletons. The sequenced material came from tumor tissue. Source of these receptors: an adult with diffuse large B cell lymphoma.

The V call is TRBV29-1, the J call TRBJ2-1; 10 bases are a match to TRBD1. Germline CDR1 and CDR2: SQVTM and ANQGSEA. The J segment lost 3 bases and the V segment lost 7 bases, leaving 6 bases of the junction unmatched. This CDR3 comprises 14 residues. In DNA form, the CDR3 reads TGCAGCGCTGGGACAGGGGTTTACTACAATGAGCAGTTCTTC. Translation: CSAGTGVYYNEQFF.

The chain carries TRBV19 and TRBJ2-7, with 9 bases identical to TRBD1. CDR1 and CDR2 (germline): LNHDA, SQIVND (reference sequence). With V trimmed by 5 bases and J by 6 bases, 5 bases remained unmatched. This CDR3 region has 13 residues. The CDR3 region is CASSAGTGTEQYF. Here the CDR3 DNA reads TGTGCCAGTAGTGCCGGGACAGGGACCGAGCAGTACTTC.